This TCR beta chain is drawn from a study of monozygotic twins with inflammatory bowel disease. TCRdb reprocessed the 5' RACE reads; each CDR3 protein has one entry and no DNA is given. Recorded for this sample: approximately 300,000 distinct CDR3 sequences. Study-level findings and limits: Especially with disease activity, IBD patients had fewer clonotypes in common with others than healthy twins did. The co-twins with IBD showed lower TCRbeta diversity (inverse Simpson) than their healthy siblings. What may have added variability to patient repertoires is that immunosuppressive treatments differed.

CDR1 is LGHNA, CDR2 YSLEER, per germline. The CDR3 is made up of 16 amino acids. About this clonotype: The antigen remains undetermined.

The genes are TRBV4-3 and TRBJ2-2; no DNA is available, so the TRBD1 call from TCRdb remains unchecked. The sample consisted of blood. This sequence originates from a human donor with ulcerative colitis or Crohn's disease, or a healthy co-twin of an affected twin (not recorded which). CDR3 protein: CASSQTGPGGTGELFF.